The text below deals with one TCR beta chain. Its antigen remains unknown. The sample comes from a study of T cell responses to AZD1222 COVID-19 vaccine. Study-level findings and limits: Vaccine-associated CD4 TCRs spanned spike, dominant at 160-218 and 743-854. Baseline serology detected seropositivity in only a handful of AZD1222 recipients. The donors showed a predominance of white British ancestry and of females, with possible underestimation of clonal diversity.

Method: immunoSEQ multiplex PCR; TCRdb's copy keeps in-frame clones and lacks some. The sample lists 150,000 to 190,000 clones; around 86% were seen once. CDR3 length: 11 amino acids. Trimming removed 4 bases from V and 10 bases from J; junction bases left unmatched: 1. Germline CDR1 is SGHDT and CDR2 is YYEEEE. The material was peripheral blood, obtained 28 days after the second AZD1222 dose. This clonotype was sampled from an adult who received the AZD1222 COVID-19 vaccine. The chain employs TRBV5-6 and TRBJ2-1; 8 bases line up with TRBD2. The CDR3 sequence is CASSREGEQFF. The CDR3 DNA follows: TGTGCCAGCAGCCGGGAGGGGGAGCAGTTCTTC.